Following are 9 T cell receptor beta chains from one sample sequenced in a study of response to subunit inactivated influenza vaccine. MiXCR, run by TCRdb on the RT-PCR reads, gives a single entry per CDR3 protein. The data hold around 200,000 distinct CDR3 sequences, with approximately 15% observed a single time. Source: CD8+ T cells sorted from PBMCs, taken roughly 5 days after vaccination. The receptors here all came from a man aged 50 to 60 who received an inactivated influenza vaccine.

CDR3 DNA sequence: TGTGCCAGCACCCTCCTGGGGTCGGGGACTGAAGCTTTCTTT. Protein product: CASTLLGSGTEAFF. The J gene is TRBJ1-1, the V gene TRBV7-9, with D uncertain. The CDR3 sequence is 14 residues long. Trimming removed 7 bases from V and 5 bases from J, with 17 bases in between. Germline assignment: CDR1 SEHNR and CDR2 FQNEAQ (reference sequence).

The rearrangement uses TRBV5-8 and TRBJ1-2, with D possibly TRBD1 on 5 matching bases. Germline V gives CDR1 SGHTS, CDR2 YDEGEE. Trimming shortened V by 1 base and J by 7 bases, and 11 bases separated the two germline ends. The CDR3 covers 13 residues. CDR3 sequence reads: CASSLTQGVGYTF. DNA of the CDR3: TGTGCCAGCAGCTTGACCCAGGGTGTTGGCTACACCTTC. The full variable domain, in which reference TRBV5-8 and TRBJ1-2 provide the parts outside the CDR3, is EAGVTQSPTHLIKTRGQQATLRCSPISGHTSVYWYQQALGLGLQFLLWYDEGEERNRGNFPPRFSGRQFPNYSSELNVNALELEDSALYLCASSLTQGVGYTFGSGTRLTVV.

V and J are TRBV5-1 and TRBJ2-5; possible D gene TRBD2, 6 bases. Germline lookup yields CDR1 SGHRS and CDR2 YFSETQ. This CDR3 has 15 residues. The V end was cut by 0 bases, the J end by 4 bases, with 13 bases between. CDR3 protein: CASSLVGGAGETQYF. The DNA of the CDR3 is TGCGCCAGCAGCTTGGTAGGAGGGGCGGGAGAGACCCAGTACTTC.

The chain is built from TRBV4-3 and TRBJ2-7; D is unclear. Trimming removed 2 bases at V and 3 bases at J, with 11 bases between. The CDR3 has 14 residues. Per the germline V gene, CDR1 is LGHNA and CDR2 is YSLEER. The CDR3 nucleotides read TGCGCCAGCAGCCAATTCTCAGGCAACTACGAGCAGTACTTC. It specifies CASSQFSGNYEQYF.

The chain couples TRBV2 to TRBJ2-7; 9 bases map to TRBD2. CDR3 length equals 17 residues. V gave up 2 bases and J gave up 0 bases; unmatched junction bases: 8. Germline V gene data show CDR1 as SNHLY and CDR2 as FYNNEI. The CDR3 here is CASSESGLAGTSYEQYF. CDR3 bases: TGTGCCAGCAGTGAAAGCGGCCTAGCGGGAACCTCCTACGAGCAGTACTTC.

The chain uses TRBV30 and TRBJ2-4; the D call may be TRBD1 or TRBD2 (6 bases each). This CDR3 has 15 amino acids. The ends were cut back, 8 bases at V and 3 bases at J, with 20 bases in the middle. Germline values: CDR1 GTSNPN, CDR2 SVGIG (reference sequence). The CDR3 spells CATGGRGNRKNIQYF. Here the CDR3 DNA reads TGTGCCACCGGGGGCAGAGGAAACCGCAAAAACATTCAGTACTTC. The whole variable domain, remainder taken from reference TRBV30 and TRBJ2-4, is SQTIHQWPATLVQPVGSPLSLECTVEGTSNPNLYWYRQAAGRGLQLLFYSVGIGQISSEVPQNLSASRPQDRQFILSSKKLLLSDSGFYLCATGGRGNRKNIQYFGAGTRLSVL.

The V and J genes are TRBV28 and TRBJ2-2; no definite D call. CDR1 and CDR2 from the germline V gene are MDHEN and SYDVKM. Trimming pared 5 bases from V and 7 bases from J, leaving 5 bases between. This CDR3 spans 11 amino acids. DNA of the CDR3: TGTGCCAGCAGTCCTCTCGGGGAGCTGTTTTTT. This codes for CASSPLGELFF.

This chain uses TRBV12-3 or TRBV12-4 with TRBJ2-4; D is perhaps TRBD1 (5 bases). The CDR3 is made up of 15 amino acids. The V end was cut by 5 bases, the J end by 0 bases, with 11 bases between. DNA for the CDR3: TGTGCCAGCAGTCCAACAGGATTAGCCAAAAACATTCAGTACTTC. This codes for CASSPTGLAKNIQYF.

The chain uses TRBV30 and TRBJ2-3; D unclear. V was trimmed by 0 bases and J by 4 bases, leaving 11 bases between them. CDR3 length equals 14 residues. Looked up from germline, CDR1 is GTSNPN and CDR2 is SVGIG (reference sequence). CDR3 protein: CAWSVSSVADTQYF. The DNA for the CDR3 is TGTGCCTGGAGTGTGTCGAGCGTTGCAGATACGCAGTATTTT.